This TCR beta chain was identified during a study of blood T cell repertoires in COVID-19. Adults between about 18 and 89 years of age took part from about two dozen US areas. Participants were placed into cohorts based on the clinical history they reported. Assay used: immunoSEQ multiplex PCR; TCRdb lists only in-frame clones, some missing. The profile shows under 300,000 clones, approximately 88% of them singletons. The sequence was collected from a woman aged 40-49 years who had recovered from COVID-19. Sequencing used PBMCs or T cells enriched from blood (not recorded which).

This CDR3 reads CASSQDVFGGSRADTQYF. The CDR3 nucleotides are TGCGCCAGCAGCCAAGACGTCTTTGGCGGTAGTCGGGCAGATACGCAGTATTTT. This sequence joins TRBV4-1 and TRBJ2-3; D call uncertain. The CDR3 is made up of 18 amino acids. In germline, CDR1 is MGHRA, CDR2 YSYEKL. Trimming took off 0 bases at V and 4 bases at J, with 20 bases between the two ends.